This TCR beta chain was obtained from a study of cytomegalovirus exposure and HLA in healthy donors. TCRdb's copy holds only in-frame clones and misses some; the assay was immunoSEQ multiplex PCR. The sample yields some 330,000 clones, about nine tenths seen once. Details on this clone: No antigen is known for it.

General study findings and limits: The study flagged around 150 TCR beta chains as cytomegalovirus-associated. As confirmed in vitro, three CMV-associated chains were specific for CMV antigens.

The CDR3 loop spans 15 amino acids. Trimming removed 1 base at V and 9 bases at J, with 18 bases between. Germline-derived CDR1 and CDR2 are SGHTA and FQGTGA. The donors were members of the roughly 120-subject validation cohort (separate from the approximately 670-subject first cohort). The specimen was PBMCs. This clonotype was sampled from a young woman in good health and CMV-seronegative. The chain has TRBV7-3 and TRBJ2-5; possible D gene TRBD1, 5 bases. CDR3 loop: CASSLNGLVGAPQYF. The CDR3 region has the DNA TGTGCCAGCAGCTTAAACGGGCTAGTTGGGGCCCCCCAGTACTTC.